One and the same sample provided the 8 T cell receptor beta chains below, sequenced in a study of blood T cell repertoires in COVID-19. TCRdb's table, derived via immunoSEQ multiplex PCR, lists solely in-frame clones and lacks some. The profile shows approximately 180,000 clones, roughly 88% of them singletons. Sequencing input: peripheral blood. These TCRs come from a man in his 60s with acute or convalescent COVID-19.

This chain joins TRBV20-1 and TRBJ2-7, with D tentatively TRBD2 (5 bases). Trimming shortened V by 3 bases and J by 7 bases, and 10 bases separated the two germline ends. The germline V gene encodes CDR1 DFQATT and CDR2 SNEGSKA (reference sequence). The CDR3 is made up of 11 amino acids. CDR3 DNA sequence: TGCAGTGCTAGCACGCCGGGAGAGCAGTACTTC. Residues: CSASTPGEQYF.

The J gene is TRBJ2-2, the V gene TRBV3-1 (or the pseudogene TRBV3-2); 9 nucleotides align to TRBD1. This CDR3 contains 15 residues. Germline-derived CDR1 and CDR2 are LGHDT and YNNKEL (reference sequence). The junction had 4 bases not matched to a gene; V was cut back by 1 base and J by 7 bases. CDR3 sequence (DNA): TGTGCCAGCAGCCAAGTTACAGGGGGCATCGGGGAGCTGTTTTTT. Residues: CASSQVTGGIGELFF.

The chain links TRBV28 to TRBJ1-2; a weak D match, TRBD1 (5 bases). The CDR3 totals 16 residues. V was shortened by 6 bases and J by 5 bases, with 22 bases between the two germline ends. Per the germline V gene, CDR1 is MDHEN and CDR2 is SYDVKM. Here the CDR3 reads CASSPTGPRTNYGYTF. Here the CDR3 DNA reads TGTGCCAGCAGCCCAACAGGCCCCAGAACAAATTATGGCTACACCTTC.

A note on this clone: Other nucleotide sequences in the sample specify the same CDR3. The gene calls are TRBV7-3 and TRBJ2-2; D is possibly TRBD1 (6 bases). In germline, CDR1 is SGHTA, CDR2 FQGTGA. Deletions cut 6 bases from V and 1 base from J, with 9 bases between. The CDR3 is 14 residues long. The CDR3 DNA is TGTGCCAGCAGTTTGGACAGGAACACCGGGGAGCTGTTTTTT. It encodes CASSLDRNTGELFF.

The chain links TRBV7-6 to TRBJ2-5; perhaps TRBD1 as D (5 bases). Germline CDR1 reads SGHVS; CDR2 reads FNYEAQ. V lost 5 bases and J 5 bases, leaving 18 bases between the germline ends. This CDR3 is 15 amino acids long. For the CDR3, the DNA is TGTGCCAGCAGCCTAACCAGTCCAGGGATGGAGACCCAGTACTTC. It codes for CASSLTSPGMETQYF.

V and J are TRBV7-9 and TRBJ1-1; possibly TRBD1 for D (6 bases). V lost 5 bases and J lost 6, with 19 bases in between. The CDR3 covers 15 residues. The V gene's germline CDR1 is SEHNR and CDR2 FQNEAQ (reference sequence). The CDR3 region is CASSANRDLRAEAFF. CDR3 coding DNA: TGTGCCAGCAGCGCGAACAGGGATTTACGCGCTGAAGCTTTCTTT. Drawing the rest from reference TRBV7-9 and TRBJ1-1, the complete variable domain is DTGVSQNPRHKITKRGQNVTFRCDPISEHNRLYWYRQTLGQGPEFLTYFQNEAQLEKSRLLSDRFSAERPKGSFSTLEIQRTEQGDSAMYLCASSANRDLRAEAFFGQGTRLTVV.

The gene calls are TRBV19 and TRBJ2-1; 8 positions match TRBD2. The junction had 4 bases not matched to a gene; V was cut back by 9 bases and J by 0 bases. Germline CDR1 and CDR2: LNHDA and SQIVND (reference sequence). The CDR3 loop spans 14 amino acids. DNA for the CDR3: TGTGCCAGCTCGAGCGGGAGCTCCTACAATGAGCAGTTCTTC. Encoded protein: CASSSGSSYNEQFF.

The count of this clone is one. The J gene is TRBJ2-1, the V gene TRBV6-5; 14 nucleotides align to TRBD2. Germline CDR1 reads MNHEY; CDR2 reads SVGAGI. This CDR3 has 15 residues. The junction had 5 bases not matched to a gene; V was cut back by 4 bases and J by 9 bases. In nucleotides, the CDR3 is TGTGCCAGCAGTTGGGGACTAGCGGGAGTTTCTGAGCAGTTCTTC. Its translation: CASSWGLAGVSEQFF.